This TCR beta chain emerged from a study of blood T cell repertoires in COVID-19. About the study: The United States, Italy and Spain were the sources of the acute and convalescent COVID-19 samples. T cells, B-cell-depleted T cells, or PBMCs provided the cDNA or gDNA that served as material.

This clone was recorded only once. Per the original data handling: The assay estimated nucleated cells by amplifying reference gene primers. Using immunoSEQ multiplex PCR, the repertoire was profiled, and TCRdb retains in-frame clones only, with some absent. V and J calls plus clone size are reproduced from that table; the DNA served to infer D and trimming. Of fewer than 250,000 clones listed, 80% to 90% are singletons. The CDR3 has 15 residues. Looked up from germline, CDR1 is SNHLY and CDR2 is FYNNEI. V was trimmed by 6 bases and J by 0 bases, leaving 15 bases between them. Sequencing was done on a sample of peripheral blood. The chain is built from TRBV2 and TRBJ2-7; D not certain. The receptor was isolated from a middle-aged man with acute or convalescent COVID-19. The CDR3 region has the DNA TGTGCCAGCAGCCGAGCGTCTGTTACCTCCTACGAGCAGTACTTC. It translates to CASSRASVTSYEQYF.